This TCR beta chain appears in the sequencing data of a study of Graves' ophthalmopathy and Graves' hyperthyroidism. Overall study context: Peripheral blood was gathered at first diagnosis, ahead of any treatment whatsoever.

RNA transcripts yielded amplified TCR beta CDR3 regions. First-round RT-PCR with HTBI primers preceded a second-round multiplex PCR. MiXCR was run by TCRdb on the multiplex PCR reads, yielding one entry per CDR3 protein. The sample lists roughly 300,000 distinct CDR3 sequences; 15% to 20% were seen once. Physicians reached a diagnosis by relying on clinical symptoms, serum thyroxine, TRAb, thyroid ultrasound and orbital computed tomography. As the starting material, over 9 ml of fresh peripheral blood yielded the PBMCs. The V gene's germline CDR1 is SGHRS and CDR2 YFSETQ. V shed 3 bases and J shed 1 base, with 7 bases lying between them. The CDR3 is made up of 13 amino acids. This clonotype was seen a handful of times.

This TCR was recovered from an adult man with Graves' ophthalmopathy. The material sequenced was peripheral blood. This chain connects TRBV5-1 to TRBJ2-5; D unclear. The CDR3: CASSWASQETQYF. CDR3 DNA: TGCGCCAGCAGCTGGGCAAGCCAAGAGACCCAGTACTTC.